Shown below are 31 T cell receptor beta chains from a single sample sequenced in a study of OX40 agonist ivuxolimab in advanced cancers. Assay used: immunoSEQ multiplex PCR; TCRdb lists only in-frame clones, some missing. There are around 48,000 clones in the sample; about 74% occur only once, and under 3% lies in the top ten. The source material was CD4+ or CD8+ T cells sorted from blood, sampled in a trial of the OX40 agonist ivuxolimab. The receptors come from an adult with an advanced solid tumor such as melanoma, head and neck, liver or kidney cancer.

This chain joins TRBV11-2 and TRBJ1-1, with no clear D. The CDR3 is 14 residues long. CDR1 is SGHAT and CDR2 is FQNNGV in the germline V gene. V was clipped by 3 bases and J by 1 base, with 9 bases between them. The CDR3 bases are TGTGCCAGCAGCTTGATTGGAGGGAACACTGAAGCTTTCTTT. Translating gives CASSLIGGNTEAFF.

The rearrangement uses TRBV6-5 and TRBJ2-7, with TRBD2 as a possible D gene (7 bases). CDR1 and CDR2 (germline): MNHEY, SVGAGI. The CDR3 contains 14 residues. With 8 bases removed from V and 2 bases from J, the gap between germline ends came to 16 bases. The CDR3 region is CASHSRGATYEQYF. CDR3 in DNA: TGTGCCAGCCACAGTCGGGGGGCGACCTACGAGCAGTACTTC.

The V call is TRBV11-2, the J call TRBJ1-3, with D tentatively TRBD1 (5 bases). CDR3 length: 16 amino acids. Trimming stripped 2 bases from V and 2 bases from J, with 13 bases between. Germline V lookup: CDR1 SGHAT, CDR2 FQNNGV. The CDR3 here is CASSLSGTVPGNTIYF. Here the CDR3 DNA reads TGTGCCAGCAGCTTATCCGGGACGGTACCTGGAAACACCATATATTTT.

The J gene is TRBJ2-3, the V gene TRBV5-4; no firm D call. CDR3 size: 14 residues. CDR1 SGHNT and CDR2 YYREEE come from the germline V gene (reference sequence). V lost 4 bases, J lost 0 bases, and 9 bases lay in between. CDR3 nucleotides: TGTGCCAGCAGCCTCCAGACTAGCACAGATACGCAGTATTTT. It specifies CASSLQTSTDTQYF.

V gene TRBV18 combines with J gene TRBJ2-3; 11 nucleotides agree with TRBD1. This CDR3 has 16 residues. With V trimmed by 6 bases and J by 5 bases, 10 bases remained unmatched. In germline, CDR1 is KGHSH, CDR2 LQKENI. CDR3 amino acids: CASSLGQGAQGDTQYF. CDR3 nucleotide sequence: TGTGCCAGCTCCCTCGGACAGGGGGCGCAGGGAGATACGCAGTATTTT.

The count of this clone is one. The chain carries TRBV14 and TRBJ2-5; possible D gene TRBD2, 5 bases. V was pared by 4 bases and J by 1 base, with 7 bases between. CDR1 is SGHDN and CDR2 is FVKESK in the germline V gene. CDR3 length: 13 residues. CDR3 residues: CASSLSAQETQYF. CDR3 DNA sequence: TGTGCCAGCAGCCTTAGCGCCCAAGAGACCCAGTACTTC.

The chain links TRBV30 to TRBJ1-3; no clear D. The CDR3 contains 12 residues. V shed 2 bases and J shed 2 bases, with 4 bases lying between them. CDR1 is GTSNPN and CDR2 is SVGIG in the germline V gene (reference sequence). The CDR3 coding sequence is TGTGCCTGGAGTCTCACTGGAAACACCATATATTTT. It is translated as CAWSLTGNTIYF.

The CDR3 DNA is TGTGCCAGCAGTCAAGACTACGAGCAGTACTTC. This gives the protein CASSQDYEQYF. The rearrangement links TRBV7-9 to TRBJ2-7, with D unresolved. The CDR3 has 11 amino acids. Germline lookup yields CDR1 SEHNR and CDR2 FQNEAQ (reference sequence). The V end lost 6 bases, the J end lost 3 bases, and 6 bases lay between the germline ends. Based on the CDR3 plus reference TRBV7-9 and TRBJ2-7, the full variable domain is DTGVSQNPRHKITKRGQNVTFRCDPISEHNRLYWYRQTLGQGPEFLTYFQNEAQLEKSRLLSDRFSAERPKGSFSTLEIQRTEQGDSAMYLCASSQDYEQYFGPGTRLTVT.

The chain has TRBV7-3 and TRBJ1-2, with TRBD1 identical over 8 bases. The CDR3 has 13 residues. Germline CDR1 reads SGHTA; CDR2 reads FQGTGA. V shed 8 bases, J shed 5 bases, and the junction held 7 bases outside the gene matches. CDR3 loop: CASGPGGVYGYTF. CDR3 coding DNA: TGTGCCAGCGGGCCAGGGGGCGTATATGGCTACACCTTC.

This clone was detected a few times. The V gene is TRBV27, the J gene TRBJ2-7; D is perhaps TRBD1 or TRBD2 (5 bases each). Germline values: CDR1 MNHEY, CDR2 SMNVEV (reference sequence). V lost 6 bases to trimming and J lost 0 bases, with 24 bases between them. The CDR3 is made up of 18 amino acids. CDR3 in DNA: TGTGCCAGCAGCTCTTTTGGGGGTTCGGATTCGAGCTCCTACGAGCAGTACTTC. This encodes CASSSFGGSDSSSYEQYF.

The chain uses TRBV19 and TRBJ1-4; no definite D call. Germline V gene data show CDR1 as LNHDA and CDR2 as SQIVND (reference sequence). V lost 6 bases, J lost 5 bases, and 16 bases lay in between. The CDR3 spans 15 residues. CDR3 DNA sequence: TGTGCCAGTAGAGACTACAAGATTCCCAATGAAAAACTGTTTTTT. Residues: CASRDYKIPNEKLFF. Variable domain in full (rest from reference TRBV19 and TRBJ1-4): DGGITQSPKYLFRKEGQNVTLSCEQNLNHDAMYWYRQDPGQGLRLIYYSQIVNDFQKGDIAEGYSVSREKKESFPLTVTSAQKNPTAFYLCASRDYKIPNEKLFFGSGTQLSVL.

The V gene is TRBV18, the J gene TRBJ2-5; D ambiguous. CDR1 and CDR2 (germline): KGHSH, LQKENI. This CDR3 has 12 amino acids. Trimming stripped 5 bases from V and 0 bases from J, with 4 bases between. CDR3: CASSADQETQYF. DNA for the CDR3: TGTGCCAGCTCAGCCGACCAAGAGACCCAGTACTTC.

This clone was observed a few times. The gene calls are TRBV9 and TRBJ2-5; 10 bases are a match to TRBD2. Germline CDR1 reads SGDLS; CDR2 reads YYNGEE. The CDR3 covers 15 residues. Unmatched junction bases numbered 6, after V lost 3 bases and J lost 4 bases. The CDR3 coding sequence is TGTGCCAGCAGCGGGGGACTAGCGTCCACAGAGACCCAGTACTTC. It is translated as CASSGGLASTETQYF.

The J gene is TRBJ1-2, the V gene TRBV6-1; 7 bases fit TRBD1. Trimming cost V 3 bases and J 8 bases; bases outside gene matches: 9. Germline assignment: CDR1 MNHNS and CDR2 SASEGT. The CDR3 has 14 residues. The CDR3: CASSERPTGFGYTF. DNA of the CDR3: TGTGCCAGCAGTGAGAGGCCGACAGGGTTCGGCTACACCTTC.

This clone showed up just once. The CDR3 is CASSTLDNRKTEAFF. In DNA, the CDR3 is TGCGCCAGCAGTACCCTAGACAACAGAAAAACTGAAGCTTTCTTT. The chain couples TRBV5-1 to TRBJ1-1, with D hard to call. The CDR3 has 15 residues. Between the trimmed V and J ends, which lost 5 bases and 5 bases, there was a span of 19 bases. Germline V gene data show CDR1 as SGHRS and CDR2 as YFSETQ. Full variable domain (remainder filled in from reference TRBV5-1 and TRBJ1-1): KAGVTQTPRYLIKTRGQQVTLSCSPISGHRSVSWYQQTPGQGLQFLFEYFSETQRNKGNFPGRFSGRQFSNSRSEMNVSTLELGDSALYLCASSTLDNRKTEAFFGQGTRLTVV.

This sequence joins TRBV7-3 and TRBJ2-7; 9 bases are a match to TRBD2. V trimming: 5 bases; J trimming: 2 bases; junction bases outside the gene matches: 10. Germline V gives CDR1 SGHTA, CDR2 FQGTGA. The CDR3 is made up of 16 amino acids. DNA for the CDR3: TGTGCCAGCAGCCCGGGGGCGGGAGGGCTCCCCTACGAGCAGTACTTC. Translation gives CASSPGAGGLPYEQYF.

This chain links TRBV27 with TRBJ2-1; 7 nucleotides line up with TRBD2. Trimming took 6 bases from V and 4 from J; bases not matched to a gene: 12. The CDR3 is 16 amino acids. Per the germline V gene, CDR1 is MNHEY and CDR2 is SMNVEV (reference sequence). Here the CDR3 DNA reads TGTGCCAGCAGCCTTCTCGGGGGAGGGGAGTACAATGAGCAGTTCTTC. Translating gives CASSLLGGGEYNEQFF.

As for this clone: The junction differs from germline at one of its ends, possibly a read error. CDR3 amino acids: CASSYSILARDF. DNA of the CDR3: TGTGCCAGCAGTTACTCGATATTGGCGAGGGACTTC. The gene calls are TRBV6-6 and TRBJ2-7; possible D gene TRBD2, 5 bases. The CDR3 length is 12 residues. Germline lookup yields CDR1 MNHNY and CDR2 SVGAGI (reference sequence).

V gene TRBV6-6 combines with J gene TRBJ2-2, with D possibly called TRBD1 or TRBD2 (5 bases each). Germline V gene lookup returns CDR1 MNHNY and CDR2 SVGAGI (reference sequence). Trimming took 11 bases from V and 4 from J, leaving 20 bases between them. The CDR3 totals 15 residues. CDR3 loop: CASYGAPQPTGELFF. The CDR3 bases are TGTGCCTCTTACGGGGCGCCCCAGCCCACCGGGGAGCTGTTTTTT.

The CDR3 bases are TGCGCCAGCAGCCAATTGTCCGAAATCACCTTC. Translating gives CASSQLSEITF. This chain connects TRBV4-1 to TRBJ1-2; D unresolved. The germline CDR1 and CDR2 sequences are MGHRA and YSYEKL. With 2 bases removed from V and 13 bases from J, the gap between germline ends came to 11 bases. The CDR3 runs to 11 residues.

The rearrangement links TRBV5-1 to TRBJ1-4; D unresolved. The germline gives CDR1 SGHRS, CDR2 YFSETQ. V lost 4 bases, J lost 3 bases, and 13 bases lay in between. The CDR3 runs 15 residues. In nucleotides, the CDR3 is TGCGCCAGCAGCCTCCCAGAGGGTCCTAATGAAAAACTGTTTTTT. It is translated as CASSLPEGPNEKLFF.

The rearrangement uses TRBV27 and TRBJ1-2, with D perhaps matching TRBD1 (5 bases). Per germline, CDR1 MNHEY and CDR2 SMNVEV (reference sequence). Trimming removed 5 bases at V and 3 bases at J, with 7 bases between. CDR3 length equals 12 residues. CDR3 DNA: TGTGCCAGCAGTGACAGCGACTATGGCTACACCTTC. As protein: CASSDSDYGYTF.

The chain has TRBV7-8 and TRBJ1-1, with D possibly being TRBD1 (6 bases). V was clipped by 2 bases and J by 5 bases, with 9 bases between them. The CDR3 has 13 residues. Germline values: CDR1 SGHVS, CDR2 FQNEAQ. In nucleotides, the CDR3 is TGTGCCAGCAGCTTAACAGGGTTAACTGAAGCTTTCTTT. Amino acids: CASSLTGLTEAFF.

J is TRBJ1-5 and V is TRBV29-1; D gene ambiguous. The length of the CDR3 is 13 residues. V lost 4 bases and J lost 4, with 11 bases in between. Germline CDR1 reads SQVTM; CDR2 reads ANQGSEA. The CDR3 here is CSVADGINQPQHF. In nucleotides, the CDR3 is TGCAGCGTTGCAGACGGAATAAATCAGCCCCAGCATTTT.

There are a few counts of this clone. V is TRBV11-2 and J is TRBJ2-4; TRBD1 matches at 8 bases. Trimming cost V 0 bases and J 9 bases; bases outside gene matches: 1. CDR3 length equals 13 residues. From germline, CDR1 is SGHAT and CDR2 FQNNGV. The DNA of the CDR3 is TGTGCCAGCAGCTTAGAGACAGGGGCCATTCAGTACTTC. It codes for CASSLETGAIQYF.

The chain uses TRBV4-1 and TRBJ2-7; 12 nucleotides align to TRBD2. The CDR3 is 13 residues long. The germline gives CDR1 MGHRA, CDR2 YSYEKL. V was pared by 6 bases and J by 3 bases, with 0 bases of the junction left unmatched. The CDR3 nucleotides read TGCGCCAGCAGGGGACTAGCGGGCTACGAGCAGTACTTC. This sequence encodes CASRGLAGYEQYF.

V is TRBV30 and J is TRBJ1-6, with D possibly being TRBD1 (6 bases). CDR1 is GTSNPN, CDR2 SVGIG, per germline (reference sequence). CDR3 length equals 15 residues. V was pared by 4 bases and J by 3 bases, with 13 bases between. CDR3 amino acids: CAWTLDSNYNSPLHF. The CDR3 DNA reads as TGTGCCTGGACTCTGGACAGTAACTATAATTCACCCCTCCACTTT.

V usage is TRBV5-5 and J usage is TRBJ2-7, with unresolved D. The CDR3 is 11 residues long. V dropped 1 base and J dropped 3 bases, with 2 bases sitting between them. Germline CDR1 SGHKS, CDR2 YYEKEE (reference sequence). The CDR3 protein is CASSLIYEQYF. The CDR3 bases are TGTGCCAGCAGCTTGATCTACGAGCAGTACTTC. Variable domain in full (rest from reference TRBV5-5 and TRBJ2-7): DAGVTQSPTHLIKTRGQQVTLRCSPISGHKSVSWYQQVLGQGPQFIFQYYEKEERGRGNFPDRFSARQFPNYSSELNVNALLLGDSALYLCASSLIYEQYFGPGTRLTVT.

On this clone: An end of the junction differs from the germline gene, which may be a read error. The chain couples TRBV5-4 to TRBJ2-3, with 7 bases aligning to TRBD2. CDR1 and CDR2 (germline): SGHNT, YYREEE (reference sequence). The CDR3 is made up of 15 amino acids. The CDR3 reads CASTLGGGRTDTQYF. The CDR3 region has the DNA TGTGCCAGCACCTTGGGAGGCGGGAGAACAGATACGCAGTATTTT.

This clone was detected once. The J gene is TRBJ2-7, the V gene TRBV7-2; D call uncertain. V was trimmed by 2 bases and J by 3 bases, leaving 5 bases between them. This CDR3 has 12 residues. Germline CDR1 and CDR2: SGHTA and FQGNSA. The CDR3 DNA reads TGTGCCAGCAGCTTAAGCAACTACGAGCAGTACTTC. This codes for CASSLSNYEQYF.

This clone has only a few counts. The V gene is TRBV2, the J gene TRBJ2-7; D is ambiguous. V dropped 3 bases and J dropped 6 bases, with 9 bases sitting between them. Looked up from germline, CDR1 is SNHLY and CDR2 is FYNNEI. The CDR3 totals 12 residues. The DNA of the CDR3 is TGTGCCAGCAGTGATTTAGCCGGCGAGCAGTACTTC. Translation: CASSDLAGEQYF.